The clone carrying this T cell receptor (beta chain) was seen ten or more times. The data are from a study of neurological immune-mediated disorders. From the 5' RACE reads, TCRdb called clonotypes with MiXCR, one entry per CDR3 protein. The sample lists about 77,000 distinct CDR3 sequences, 9.4% occurring once. V lost 5 bases to trimming and J lost 3 bases, with 14 bases between them. The CDR3 has 13 amino acids. Looked up from germline, CDR1 is SQVTM and CDR2 is ANQGSEA. The source of this sequence is a man between 45 and 60 years old in good health. The rearrangement joins TRBV29-1 to TRBJ2-7; D assignment may be TRBD1 or TRBD2 (5 bases each). Sequenced input: PBMCs. The CDR3, as DNA: TGCAGCGTTTCCCGGGGCCCAGACTACGAGCAGTACTTC. Translation: CSVSRGPDYEQYF.